The 23 T cell receptor beta chains below were found in one sample sequenced in a study of early T cells in non-severe SARS-CoV-2 infection. MiXCR, run by TCRdb on the 5' RACE reads, gives a single entry per CDR3 protein. This table has fewer than 75,000 distinct CDR3 sequences, over 20% appearing once. Specimen: whole blood, collected at baseline. The receptors stem from an adult who was a healthcare worker with PCR-confirmed SARS-CoV-2 infection or an uninfected control (not recorded which).

This clonotype was observed a handful of times. This chain connects TRBV6-5 to TRBJ1-1; D might be TRBD1 (6 bases). Germline V gene data show CDR1 as MNHEY and CDR2 as SVGAGI. This CDR3 has 13 amino acids. The V and J ends lost 5 bases and 3 bases respectively, with 10 bases between them. CDR3 sequence: CASSRGGDTEAFF. In DNA form, the CDR3 reads TGTGCCAGCAGTAGAGGGGGGGACACTGAAGCTTTCTTT.

This clonotype showed up just once. The chain combines TRBV12-3 or TRBV12-4 with TRBJ1-3; unclear D gene. This CDR3 has 14 amino acids. Trimming stripped 6 bases from V and 4 bases from J, with 13 bases between. CDR3 bases: TGTGCCAGCAGCTCGGGTAATGAAGGAAACACCATATATTTT. Translation: CASSSGNEGNTIYF.

The chain links TRBV7-9 to TRBJ2-7, with 14 bases that match TRBD2. The CDR3 loop spans 16 amino acids. V dropped 4 bases and J dropped 2; count of bases not matched to a gene: 4. CDR1 and CDR2 (germline): SEHNR, FQNEAQ (reference sequence). The CDR3 DNA is TGTGCCAGCAGCTCCTGGACTAGCGGGAGGACCTACGAGCAGTACTTC. Its protein is CASSSWTSGRTYEQYF.

The chain is built from TRBV7-3 and TRBJ2-1, with D possibly TRBD1 on 5 matching bases. Deletions cut 5 bases from V and 5 bases from J, with 16 bases between. The CDR3 spans 15 residues. Germline CDR1 SGHTA, CDR2 FQGTGA. CDR3 coding DNA: TGTGCCAGCAGCCCCCGGCAGGGTAGGGACAATGAGCAGTTCTTC. Its translation: CASSPRQGRDNEQFF.

This clonotype came up a few times. This chain's CDR3 is CASDRDRDGYTF. In DNA, the CDR3 is TGTGCCAGCGACAGGGATCGAGATGGCTACACCTTC. The V call is TRBV2, the J call TRBJ1-2; 7 bases are shared with TRBD1. Looked up from germline, CDR1 is SNHLY and CDR2 is FYNNEI. The CDR3 is 12 amino acids. V lost 8 bases, J lost 6 bases, and 6 bases stayed unmatched.

In this sample, this clonotype turned up a few times. The chain couples TRBV3-1 to TRBJ2-7; the D gene is possibly TRBD2 (6 bases). Germline lookup yields CDR1 LGHDT and CDR2 YNNKEL (reference sequence). Trimming cost V 3 bases and J 4 bases, with 16 bases left between them. The CDR3 runs to 15 residues. The CDR3 DNA follows: TGTGCCAGCAGCCAGGGCTTAGGGACTGCGTACGAGCAGTACTTC. Translated: CASSQGLGTAYEQYF.

The J gene is TRBJ1-1, the V gene TRBV12-3 or TRBV12-4; D is unclear. Trimming pared 7 bases from V and 1 base from J, leaving 10 bases between. CDR3 size: 13 residues. CDR3 amino acids: CASTNHENTEAFF. The CDR3 nucleotides are TGTGCCAGCACCAATCACGAGAACACTGAAGCTTTCTTT.

This clonotype was seen more than once but under ten times. This chain joins TRBV24-1 and TRBJ2-1; D is possibly TRBD1 (6 bases). V was cut by 1 base and J by 10 bases, with 10 bases left in between. The germline V gene has CDR1 KGHDR and CDR2 SFDVKD. The CDR3 loop spans 13 amino acids. The CDR3 sequence: CATSDFPGEEQFF. CDR3 nucleotide sequence: TGTGCCACCAGTGATTTCCCAGGGGAAGAGCAGTTCTTC.

The chain combines TRBV3-1 with TRBJ1-2; the D gene is possibly TRBD1 (6 bases). From germline, CDR1 is LGHDT and CDR2 YNNKEL (reference sequence). The CDR3 spans 16 residues. V dropped 1 base and J dropped 5 bases, with 17 bases sitting between them. As DNA, the CDR3 is TGTGCCAGCAGCCAAGGAGGGGGGCGCTCAGAATATGGCTACACCTTC. It translates to CASSQGGGRSEYGYTF.

The V and J genes are TRBV2 and TRBJ2-7; 8 bases map to TRBD2. CDR3 length: 14 amino acids. Germline V CDR1 and CDR2: SNHLY, FYNNEI. V gave up 7 bases and J gave up 2 bases; unmatched junction bases: 7. Here the CDR3 DNA reads TGTGCCAGCACCCTCGAGCGGGGGACCTACGAGCAGTACTTC. Amino acids: CASTLERGTYEQYF.

This clonotype was picked up a small number of times. The chain has TRBV11-2 and TRBJ2-3; D remains unclear. The CDR3 extends over 15 amino acids. V lost 0 bases and J 3 bases, leaving 10 bases between the germline ends. Per germline, CDR1 SGHAT and CDR2 FQNNGV. The CDR3: CASSLDGQPTDTQYF. CDR3 coding DNA: TGTGCCAGCAGCTTAGATGGGCAACCTACAGATACGCAGTATTTT.

A few counts support this clonotype. This chain connects TRBV5-1 to TRBJ1-1, with 7 bases lining up with TRBD1. The CDR3 totals 15 residues. J gave up 0 bases and V 4 bases, and 6 bases lay outside the gene matches. The germline CDR1 and CDR2 sequences are SGHRS and YFSETQ. The CDR3 loop reads CASSEGTAMNTEAFF. The CDR3 region has the DNA TGCGCCAGCAGCGAAGGGACAGCGATGAACACTGAAGCTTTCTTT.

The rearrangement joins TRBV12-3 or TRBV12-4 to TRBJ2-1, with a weak D call TRBD1 (6 bases). The CDR3 length is 13 residues. The V end lost 5 bases, the J end lost 5 bases, and 10 bases lay between the germline ends. CDR3 sequence: CASSRQDHNEQFF. For the CDR3, the DNA is TGTGCCAGCAGTAGACAGGACCACAATGAGCAGTTCTTC.

This clonotype was seen a handful of times. The V call is TRBV12-3 or TRBV12-4, the J call TRBJ1-6; possibly TRBD1 for D (6 bases). V lost 6 bases to trimming and J lost 7 bases, with 16 bases between them. CDR3 length equals 15 residues. The DNA of the CDR3 is TGTGCCAGCAGCTGGGGTGGACAGCTCAATTCACCCCTCCACTTT. It specifies CASSWGGQLNSPLHF.

This clonotype was detected once. The V gene is TRBV29-1, the J gene TRBJ1-1, with D maybe TRBD1 (6 bases). The CDR3 is 10 residues long. CDR1 is SQVTM and CDR2 is ANQGSEA in the germline V gene. V lost 6 bases, J lost 11 bases, and 13 bases lay in between. CDR3 protein: CSVAQGLAFF. Here the CDR3 DNA reads TGCAGCGTCGCACAGGGTTTGGCTTTCTTT.

V gene TRBV20-1 combines with J gene TRBJ1-2; D not resolved. Deletions cut 6 bases from V and 8 bases from J, with 10 bases between. This CDR3 spans 10 amino acids. Germline V CDR1 and CDR2: DFQATT, SNEGSKA (reference sequence). CDR3 region: CSAKDEGYTF. For the CDR3, the DNA is TGCAGTGCCAAGGACGAAGGCTACACCTTC.

The gene calls are TRBV5-1 and TRBJ2-7; D gene unclear. The germline CDR1 and CDR2 sequences are SGHRS and YFSETQ. This CDR3 contains 12 residues. Trimming cost V 0 bases and J 6 bases, with 7 bases left between them. CDR3 sequence (DNA): TGCGCCAGCAGCTTGGGCCAGAGCGAGCAGTACTTC. It specifies CASSLGQSEQYF.

V usage is TRBV7-9 and J usage is TRBJ1-2, with D maybe TRBD1 (5 bases). The length of the CDR3 is 13 residues. V lost 5 bases to trimming and J lost 6 bases, with 13 bases between them. Germline V gives CDR1 SEHNR, CDR2 FQNEAQ (reference sequence). The CDR3 nucleotides are TGTGCCAGCAGCCCCGACAGATTGGATGGCTACACCTTC. It codes for CASSPDRLDGYTF.

This chain uses TRBV6-1 with TRBJ1-6, with unresolved D. The CDR3 has 15 residues. CDR1 MNHNS and CDR2 SASEGT come from the germline V gene. The V and J ends lost 1 base and 7 bases respectively, with 11 bases between them. For the CDR3, the DNA is TGTGCCAGCAGTGAAGGACCGGAGGGAAATTCACCCCTCCACTTT. It yields the protein CASSEGPEGNSPLHF.

This clonotype occurred a few times. V and J are TRBV4-2 and TRBJ1-1; D may be TRBD1 (6 bases). Germline V CDR1 and CDR2: LGHNA, YNFKEQ. This CDR3 is 15 amino acids long. V was shortened by 1 base and J by 4 bases, with 13 bases between the two germline ends. CDR3 sequence (DNA): TGTGCCAGCAGCCAAGCGGGGGGCGGTGGCACTGAAGCTTTCTTT. Translation gives CASSQAGGGGTEAFF.

The chain employs TRBV20-1 and TRBJ2-7; 8 nucleotides agree with TRBD1. After removal of 8 bases from V and 6 bases from J, the junction contained 12 bases not matched to a gene. The CDR3 contains 13 residues. Germline CDR1 and CDR2: DFQATT and SNEGSKA (reference sequence). In DNA form, the CDR3 reads TGCAGTACCTCGGACAGGGTACAAGGCGAGCAGTACTTC. Translation: CSTSDRVQGEQYF.

CDR3 protein: CASRQRANYGYTF. The DNA for the CDR3 is TGTGCCAGCAGACAGCGCGCTAACTATGGCTACACCTTC. The chain couples TRBV6-2 or TRBV6-3 to TRBJ1-2; D gene unclear. CDR1 is MNHEY, CDR2 SVGEGT, per germline. This CDR3 has 13 amino acids. The V end was cut by 6 bases, the J end by 0 bases, with 8 bases between.

This clonotype was seen a few times. The gene calls are TRBV2 and TRBJ2-7; 8 nucleotides match TRBD1. Germline loops: CDR1 SNHLY, CDR2 FYNNEI. Germline trimming cut 6 bases from V and 7 bases from J; bases unmatched to any gene: 5. This CDR3 comprises 12 residues. CDR3 nucleotide sequence: TGTGCCAGCAGACAGGGGGTGGAGGAGCAGTACTTC. Its protein product is CASRQGVEEQYF.